This entry is about one TCR beta chain. Its antigen is currently unknown. The study ran its PCR with 60 Vbeta and 13 Jbeta primers. The table came from immunoSEQ multiplex PCR; TCRdb's copy has only in-frame clones and leaves some out. The sample yields fewer than 75,000 clones, around 80% seen once. This sample is part of a study of cytomegalovirus exposure and HLA in healthy donors. Study-wide results and limits: More clonal expansion characterized HLA-associated TCR beta chains than equally common others in a later analysis. The only immune exposure information that was available was CMV serostatus. When a later analysis was performed, an Asian-associated ancestry cluster reportedly had fewer N-insertions than the approximately 700-donor mean.

With V trimmed by 3 bases and J by 2 bases, 5 bases remained unmatched. This CDR3 region has 15 residues. CDR1 is SGDLS and CDR2 is YYNGEE in the germline V gene. The chain uses TRBV9 and TRBJ2-7; TRBD1 aligns across 10 bases. The sequencing input was PBMCs. This receptor was taken from a woman aged 25 to 45 in good health and CMV-seronegative. CDR3 sequence (DNA): TGTGCCAGCAGCGAGGGACAGGGGATCCCCTACGAGCAGTACTTC. It encodes CASSEGQGIPYEQYF.